One and the same sample provided the 21 T cell receptor beta chains below, sequenced in a study of shared clonotypes between healthy human individuals. Data came from immunoSEQ multiplex PCR; TCRdb stores just in-frame clones and leaves some out. Altogether around 500,000 clones are present, around 79% being singletons, with the ten largest covering under 15%. Specimen: PBMCs. The receptor source for this set is a woman aged 40 to 50 in good health. Some clones in this sample may be carry-over from other donors' samples.

This rearrangement joins TRBV30 to TRBJ2-2; D gene ambiguous. Germline CDR1 GTSNPN, CDR2 SVGIG (reference sequence). CDR3 length: 14 amino acids. Trimming took off 0 bases at V and 1 base at J, with 6 bases between the two ends. As DNA, the CDR3 is TGTGCCTGGAGTGTACGGCTGAACACCGGGGAGCTGTTTTTT. Translating it yields CAWSVRLNTGELFF.

The DNA of the CDR3 is TGTGCCAGCTCCGCCGGGTATGGGGCCAACGTCCTGACTTTC. Translating it yields CASSAGYGANVLTF. V usage is TRBV18 and J usage is TRBJ2-6; D is unclear. This CDR3 has 14 residues. V was pared by 6 bases and J by 3 bases, with 9 bases between. CDR1 and CDR2 from the germline V gene are KGHSH and LQKENI.

This clone was seen once. The rearrangement uses TRBV30 and TRBJ2-3; 8 bases align to TRBD2. The CDR3 loop spans 14 amino acids. V lost 0 bases, J lost 4 bases, and 3 bases stayed unmatched. CDR1 is GTSNPN and CDR2 is SVGIG in the germline V gene (reference sequence). The CDR3 loop is CAWSVGLAADTQYF. The CDR3 DNA reads as TGTGCCTGGAGTGTCGGACTAGCAGCAGATACGCAGTATTTT.

This clone was seen a single time. The chain is built from TRBV6-5 and TRBJ2-1; D call uncertain. V lost 5 bases and J 3 bases, leaving 14 bases between the germline ends. This CDR3 is built from 15 residues. CDR1 is MNHEY and CDR2 is SVGAGI in the germline V gene. This chain's CDR3 is CASSRNPDGYNEQFF. Here the CDR3 DNA reads TGTGCCAGCAGTCGAAACCCGGACGGCTACAATGAGCAGTTCTTC.

V is TRBV30 and J is TRBJ2-3, with 8 bases matching TRBD1. Per germline, CDR1 GTSNPN and CDR2 SVGIG (reference sequence). This CDR3 region has 16 residues. J was trimmed by 5 bases and V by 0 bases; bases with no gene match: 10. CDR3 sequence (DNA): TGTGCCTGGAGTGTATCTTCGTGGGGGACAGGAGATACGCAGTATTTT. Its translation: CAWSVSSWGTGDTQYF.

The rearrangement uses TRBV9 and TRBJ1-2; unclear D gene. This CDR3 contains 13 residues. Germline V CDR1 and CDR2: SGDLS, YYNGEE. The ends were cut back, 4 bases at V and 8 bases at J, with 15 bases in the middle. CDR3 protein: CASSSTGFWGYTF. The CDR3 region has the DNA TGTGCCAGCAGCTCGACGGGGTTCTGGGGCTACACCTTC.

CDR3 nucleotides: TGTGCCAGTAGTGCCCAGGGGGCCCCTGGAAACACCATATATTTT. Translation gives CASSAQGAPGNTIYF. This chain joins TRBV19 and TRBJ1-3; TRBD1 agrees at 8 bases. CDR3 length: 15 residues. V lost 5 bases and J lost 2; bases outside the gene matches: 5. Germline assignment: CDR1 LNHDA and CDR2 SQIVND (reference sequence).

This clone has just one count. The chain combines TRBV2 with TRBJ1-1; D remains ambiguous. The CDR3 has 14 residues. The germline gives CDR1 SNHLY, CDR2 FYNNEI. Trimming pared 4 bases from V and 2 bases from J, leaving 11 bases between. CDR3 nucleotide sequence: TGTGCCAGCAGTGCACGGGTCTCCAACACTGAAGCTTTCTTT. Translated, it gives CASSARVSNTEAFF.

The chain has TRBV7-9 and TRBJ1-4; perhaps TRBD1 as D (6 bases). CDR1 and CDR2 (germline): SEHNR, FQNEAQ (reference sequence). V lost 6 bases and J lost 2, with 22 bases in between. The CDR3 is made up of 18 amino acids. The CDR3: CASSQQGLGYFTNEKLFF. The CDR3 DNA follows: TGTGCCAGCAGTCAACAGGGATTAGGTTATTTTACTAATGAAAAACTGTTTTTT. The entire variable domain, with the rest obtained from reference TRBV7-9 and TRBJ1-4, is as follows: DTGVSQNPRHKITKRGQNVTFRCDPISEHNRLYWYRQTLGQGPEFLTYFQNEAQLEKSRLLSDRFSAERPKGSFSTLEIQRTEQGDSAMYLCASSQQGLGYFTNEKLFFGSGTQLSVL.

The chain combines TRBV7-9 with TRBJ2-3; 13 bases are shared with TRBD2. Germline CDR1 and CDR2: SEHNR and FQNEAQ (reference sequence). The ends lost 5 bases at V and 2 bases at J; junction bases unmatched: 4. The CDR3 extends over 16 amino acids. The CDR3 is CASSLGLAGLTDTQYF. The CDR3 nucleotides are TGTGCCAGCAGCCTGGGACTAGCGGGACTCACAGATACGCAGTATTTT.

This clone was observed a single time. The chain employs TRBV29-1 and TRBJ2-5, with TRBD1 matching 8 bases. Germline V lookup: CDR1 SQVTM, CDR2 ANQGSEA. V was clipped by 7 bases and J by 3 bases; unmatched bases: 13. CDR3 length equals 15 residues. CDR3 coding DNA: TGCAGCGCCGGTGAGGACAGGGTCGGAGAAGAGACCCAGTACTTC. This gives the protein CSAGEDRVGEETQYF.

This clone showed up just a few times. J is TRBJ1-5 and V is TRBV6-6; 7 nucleotides align to TRBD1. V trimming: 10 bases; J trimming: 4 bases; junction bases outside the gene matches: 7. The length of the CDR3 is 13 residues. Germline CDR1 reads MNHNY; CDR2 reads SVGAGI (reference sequence). The CDR3 sequence is CATRDRHNQPQHF. In DNA form, the CDR3 reads TGTGCCACCAGGGACAGACATAATCAGCCCCAGCATTTT.

The chain links TRBV30 to TRBJ2-7; D call uncertain. V was pared by 4 bases and J by 2 bases, with 15 bases between. CDR3 length equals 14 residues. Germline values: CDR1 GTSNPN, CDR2 SVGIG (reference sequence). The CDR3 bases are TGTGCCTGGAAGGTAGGGCCTAGTCCCTACGAGCAGTACTTC. Protein sequence: CAWKVGPSPYEQYF.

This chain links TRBV18 with TRBJ1-1; 9 bases map to TRBD1. In germline, CDR1 is KGHSH, CDR2 LQKENI. The length of the CDR3 is 17 residues. V trimming: 2 bases; J trimming: 4 bases; junction bases outside the gene matches: 11. CDR3 protein: CASSPTAQGAYGTEAFF. CDR3 nucleotide sequence: TGTGCCAGCTCACCAACAGCACAGGGGGCCTATGGCACTGAAGCTTTCTTT.

The chain has TRBV19 and TRBJ1-5, with TRBD1 identical over 7 bases. V was clipped by 6 bases and J by 1 base; unmatched bases: 6. Germline-derived CDR1 and CDR2 are LNHDA and SQIVND (reference sequence). The CDR3 totals 15 residues. CDR3 amino acids: CASREQGLSNQPQHF. The CDR3, as DNA: TGTGCCAGTAGGGAACAGGGGTTGAGCAATCAGCCCCAGCATTTT.

This clone came up once. The V gene is TRBV19, the J gene TRBJ2-1; 14 bases map to TRBD2. Trimming cost V 1 base and J 8 bases; bases outside gene matches: 13. Germline V gene lookup returns CDR1 LNHDA and CDR2 SQIVND (reference sequence). This CDR3 region has 19 residues. CDR3 sequence reads: CASSIAGTSGRAWNDEQFF. The CDR3 DNA reads TGTGCCAGTAGTATAGCCGGGACTAGCGGGAGAGCTTGGAATGATGAGCAGTTCTTC.

V usage is TRBV5-1 and J usage is TRBJ2-7; 8 bases are a match to TRBD1. Germline CDR1 SGHRS, CDR2 YFSETQ. Germline trimming cut 3 bases from V and 4 bases from J; bases unmatched to any gene: 9. The CDR3 has 15 amino acids. The CDR3 loop reads CASSSTPGGAYEQYF. The CDR3 DNA reads as TGCGCCAGCAGCTCCACCCCAGGGGGCGCGTACGAGCAGTACTTC.

The CDR3 is CASSFPGGRGQETQYF. In nucleotides, the CDR3 is TGTGCCAGCAGCTTTCCTGGGGGGAGGGGACAAGAGACCCAGTACTTC. The chain employs TRBV5-4 and TRBJ2-5, with TRBD2 matching 7 bases. V trimming: 2 bases; J trimming: 2 bases; junction bases outside the gene matches: 9. CDR1 and CDR2 (germline): SGHNT, YYREEE (reference sequence). The CDR3 is made up of 16 amino acids.

The chain links TRBV19 to TRBJ2-2; 7 nucleotides align to TRBD2. V gave up 8 bases and J gave up 0 bases; unmatched junction bases: 12. Looked up from germline, CDR1 is LNHDA and CDR2 is SQIVND (reference sequence). The CDR3 spans 17 residues. The DNA for the CDR3 is TGTGCCAGTCAATCGGAGCGGCTAGCGGCGAACACCGGGGAGCTGTTTTTT. Its protein is CASQSERLAANTGELFF.

This clone showed up many times. The V and J genes are TRBV7-2 and TRBJ2-7; D not resolved. CDR1 is SGHTA, CDR2 FQGNSA, per germline. V was shortened by 4 bases and J by 6 bases, with 13 bases between the two germline ends. The CDR3 length is 13 residues. This chain's CDR3 is CASSSSYRSEQYF. The CDR3, as DNA: TGTGCCAGCAGCTCCTCATACCGCTCCGAGCAGTACTTC.

V usage is TRBV9 and J usage is TRBJ1-3, with no clear D. The ends were cut back, 3 bases at V and 0 bases at J, with 4 bases in the middle. CDR3 length: 13 residues. Germline CDR1 is SGDLS and CDR2 is YYNGEE. The CDR3 nucleotides read TGTGCCAGCAGCGAAAGCTCTGGAAACACCATATATTTT. It encodes CASSESSGNTIYF.